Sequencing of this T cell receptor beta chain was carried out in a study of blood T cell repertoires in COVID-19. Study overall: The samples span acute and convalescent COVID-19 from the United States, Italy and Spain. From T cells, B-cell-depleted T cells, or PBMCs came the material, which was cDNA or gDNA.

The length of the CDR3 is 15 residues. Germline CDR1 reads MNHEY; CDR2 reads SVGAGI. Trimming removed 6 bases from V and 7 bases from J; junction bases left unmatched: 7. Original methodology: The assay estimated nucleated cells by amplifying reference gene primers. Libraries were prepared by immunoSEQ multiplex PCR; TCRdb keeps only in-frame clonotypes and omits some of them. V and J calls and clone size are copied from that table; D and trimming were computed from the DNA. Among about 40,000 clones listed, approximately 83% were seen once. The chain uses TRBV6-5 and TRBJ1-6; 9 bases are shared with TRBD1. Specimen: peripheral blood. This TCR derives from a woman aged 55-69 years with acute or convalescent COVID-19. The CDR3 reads CASRTGQGMNSPLHF. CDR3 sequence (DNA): TGTGCCAGCAGGACTGGACAGGGGATGAATTCACCCCTCCACTTT.